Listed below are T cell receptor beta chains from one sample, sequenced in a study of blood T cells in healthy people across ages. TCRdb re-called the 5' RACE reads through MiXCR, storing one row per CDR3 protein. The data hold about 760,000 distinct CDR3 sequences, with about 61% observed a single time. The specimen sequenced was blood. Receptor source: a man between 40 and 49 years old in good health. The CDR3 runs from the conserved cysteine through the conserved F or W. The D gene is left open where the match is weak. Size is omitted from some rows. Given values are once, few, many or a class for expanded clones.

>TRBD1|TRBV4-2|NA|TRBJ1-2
CASSQGTGGYYGYTF
TGTGCCAGCAGCCAAGGGACAGGGGGTTACTATGGCTACACCTTC
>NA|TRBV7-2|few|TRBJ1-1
CASSLGAMNTEAFF
TGTGCCAGCAGCTTAGGAGCCATGAACACTGAAGCTTTCTTT
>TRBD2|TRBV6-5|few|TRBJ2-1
CASRTTSGSHEQFF
TGTGCCAGCAGGACGACTAGCGGGAGCCATGAGCAGTTCTTC
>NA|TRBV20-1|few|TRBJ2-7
CSASMRGQPLPFEQYF
TGCAGTGCTAGTATGAGAGGACAGCCCCTACCCTTCGAGCAGTACTTC
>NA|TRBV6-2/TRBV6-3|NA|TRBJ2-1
CASSNNHEQFF
TGTGCCAGCAGCAACAACCATGAGCAGTTCTTC
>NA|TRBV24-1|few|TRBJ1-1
CATSTRENTEAFF
TGTGCCACCAGTACTCGGGAGAACACTGAAGCTTTCTTT
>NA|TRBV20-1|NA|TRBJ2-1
CSARVTGRNEQFF
TGCAGTGCTAGAGTTACAGGGAGGAATGAGCAGTTCTTC
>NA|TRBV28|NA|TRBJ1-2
CASTRGGPGAYGYTF
TGTGCCAGCACTCGGGGGGGGCCAGGGGCCTATGGCTACACCTTC
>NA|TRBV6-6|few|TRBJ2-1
CASGRDIENEQFF
TGTGCCAGCGGACGGGACATCGAGAATGAGCAGTTCTTC
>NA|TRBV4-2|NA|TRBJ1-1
CASSQFEMNTEAFF
TGTGCCAGCAGCCAGTTCGAAATGAACACTGAAGCTTTCTTT
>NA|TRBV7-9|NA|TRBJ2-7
CASSSRGTSYNEQYF
TGTGCCAGCAGCTCCCGCGGGACATCGTACAATGAGCAGTACTTC
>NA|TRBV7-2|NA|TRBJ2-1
CASSFMTVYNEQFF
TGTGCCAGCAGCTTTATGACAGTATACAATGAGCAGTTCTTC
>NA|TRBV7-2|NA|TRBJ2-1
CASSFPLGAGANEQFF
TGTGCCAGCAGCTTCCCCCTGGGGGCGGGGGCAAATGAGCAGTTCTTC
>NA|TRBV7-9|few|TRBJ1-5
CASSLVSGAGNQPQHF
TGTGCCAGCAGCTTAGTCTCAGGGGCTGGCAATCAGCCCCAGCATTTT
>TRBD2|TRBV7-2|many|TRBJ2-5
CASSSRGLAGGEQYF
TGTGCCAGCAGCTCTCGGGGACTAGCGGGCGGAGAGCAGTACTTC
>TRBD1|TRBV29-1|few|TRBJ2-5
CSVETPGQAFALIETQYF
TGCAGCGTTGAAACCCCGGGACAGGCCTTCGCTTTAATAGAGACCCAGTACTTC
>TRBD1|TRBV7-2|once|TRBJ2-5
CASSLATGGWETQYF
TGTGCCAGCAGCTTAGCAACAGGGGGTTGGGAGACCCAGTACTTC
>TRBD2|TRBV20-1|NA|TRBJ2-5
CSGTSGRETQYF
TGCAGTGGGACTAGCGGGAGAGAGACCCAGTACTTC
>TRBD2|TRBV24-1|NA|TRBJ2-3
CATSDLRSGGDTDTQYF
TGTGCCACCAGTGATTTAAGGAGCGGGGGGGATACAGATACGCAGTATTTT
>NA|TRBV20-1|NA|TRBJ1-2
CSARDNSLNYGYTF
TGCAGTGCTAGAGATAACAGTTTGAACTATGGCTACACCTTC
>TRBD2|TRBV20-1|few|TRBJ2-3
CSARDLTSGRNTDTQYF
TGCAGTGCTAGAGATCTTACTAGCGGGAGGAACACAGATACGCAGTATTTT
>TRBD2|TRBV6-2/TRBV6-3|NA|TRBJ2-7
CASSTTSGSSYEQYF
TGTGCCAGCAGTACCACTAGCGGAAGCTCCTACGAGCAGTACTTC
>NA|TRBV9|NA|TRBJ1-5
CASSVGAFDQPQHF
TGTGCCAGCAGCGTCGGAGCCTTCGATCAGCCCCAGCATTTT
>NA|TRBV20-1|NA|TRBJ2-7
CSAPPAGGNEQYF
TGCAGTGCTCCCCCGGCAGGAGGCAATGAGCAGTACTTC
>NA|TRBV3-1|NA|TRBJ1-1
CASSQEGAASDEAFF
TGTGCCAGCAGCCAAGAAGGGGCGGCAAGTGATGAAGCTTTCTTT
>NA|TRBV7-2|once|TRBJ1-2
CASSQAGTANYGYTF
TGTGCCAGCAGCCAAGCGGGGACCGCTAACTATGGCTACACCTTC
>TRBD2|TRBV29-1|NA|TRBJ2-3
CSVLGGSGDTQYF
TGCAGCGTCTTGGGAGGGTCTGGAGATACGCAGTATTTT
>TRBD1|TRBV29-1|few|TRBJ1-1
CSFDGGQGGEAFF
TGCAGCTTCGATGGGGGACAGGGAGGTGAAGCTTTCTTT